A selection of T cell receptor beta chains follows, all from one sample in a study of cytomegalovirus exposure and HLA in healthy donors. Here immunoSEQ multiplex PCR was the method, and the copy in TCRdb shows in-frame clones only, minus some. There are some 150,000 clones in the sample; roughly 79% occur only once, and less than 15% lies in the top ten. The specimen was PBMCs. The origin of the receptors is a woman between 45 and 65 years old in good health and CMV-seronegative. The conserved cysteine and the conserved F or W are not part of the CDR3 here.

ASSQLSGHTGELF	TRBJ2-2	TRBV4-3
ASSLTPGHRNEKLF	TRBJ1-4	TRBV5-1
SVERGGDTQY	TRBJ2-3	TRBV29-1
ASSSDRGRAF	TRBJ2-1	TRBV7-2
ATRAGESADTQY	TRBJ2-3	TRBV10-3
ASFKGRMKETQY	TRBJ2-5	TRBV2
ASTGSGRACHYEQY	TRBJ2-7	TRBV6-4
ASSNGASSGNTIY	TRBJ1-3	TRBV19
ASSTETGLLGYT	TRBJ1-2	TRBV11-2
ASSSTGGSGNTIY	TRBJ1-3	TRBV7-3
ASSSASLLNEKLF	TRBJ1-4	TRBV7-2
ASSFWGGETQY	TRBJ2-5	TRBV13
SSIAGGLGEQY	TRBJ2-7	TRBV7-9
ASSTLQVAMGQPQH	TRBJ1-5	TRBV19
ASSQRESGNTIY	TRBJ1-3	TRBV7-9
ASSPGTIYEQY	TRBJ2-7	TRBV5-6
ASSLGRSTDTQY	TRBJ2-3	TRBV11-3
ASSAGQGVKKLF	TRBJ1-4	TRBV25-1
ASSKTQGMTEAF	TRBJ1-1	TRBV7-8
ASSSTSYEQY	TRBJ2-7	TRBV7-9
ASSGVRAGELNEQF	TRBJ2-1	TRBV2
ASSLPGQDGGYT	TRBJ1-2	TRBV7-2
ASSGGRGTGELF	TRBJ2-2	TRBV19
ASSFGQGLTDTQY	TRBJ2-3	TRBV6-6
ASSYGSGRADEQF	TRBJ2-1	TRBV6-5
ASRLPVDTEAF	TRBJ1-1	TRBV6-1
SSRRSNTEAF	TRBJ1-1	TRBV7-9
ASSQDEGTPSYEQY	TRBJ2-7	TRBV4-1
ASSLYRDPPETQY	TRBJ2-5	TRBV19
ASSLRTELKNEKLF	TRBJ1-4	TRBV5-1
ASSPRTAGYGYT	TRBJ1-2	TRBV19
ASSLQGSRTDTQY	TRBJ2-3	TRBV7-2
ASSLAGRGNQPQH	TRBJ1-5	TRBV7-2
ASSSLAGEGGVYNEQF	TRBJ2-1	TRBV11-2
ASSFGPRGATGELF	TRBJ2-2	TRBV7-7
ASSFSGGASGTQY	TRBJ2-3	TRBV7-9
ASSLAIGDQETQY	TRBJ2-5	TRBV5-1
ASSHPGQNQPQH	TRBJ1-5	TRBV4-2
ASSIGYGTDEKLF	TRBJ1-4	TRBV19
ASSSGLWASEQY	TRBJ2-7	TRBV7-2
SSSPSGGGTEAF	TRBJ1-1	TRBV7-9
AWSAAGEQF	TRBJ2-1	TRBV30
SVEGTSVWDNEQF	TRBJ2-1	TRBV29-1
ASSLGHHYGYT	TRBJ1-2	TRBV28
ASNSWNTGELF	TRBJ2-2	TRBV2
ASSLYQGATETQY	TRBJ2-5	TRBV7-9
ASSPDRGSYNEQF	TRBJ2-1	TRBV7-9
AISGVPAGGRKGANVLT	TRBJ2-6	TRBV10-3
ASSLSDRAGRNYGYT	TRBJ1-2	TRBV19
ASSQSWKGATEAF	TRBJ1-1	TRBV23-1
ASWSRDRNTEAF	TRBJ1-1	TRBV6-5